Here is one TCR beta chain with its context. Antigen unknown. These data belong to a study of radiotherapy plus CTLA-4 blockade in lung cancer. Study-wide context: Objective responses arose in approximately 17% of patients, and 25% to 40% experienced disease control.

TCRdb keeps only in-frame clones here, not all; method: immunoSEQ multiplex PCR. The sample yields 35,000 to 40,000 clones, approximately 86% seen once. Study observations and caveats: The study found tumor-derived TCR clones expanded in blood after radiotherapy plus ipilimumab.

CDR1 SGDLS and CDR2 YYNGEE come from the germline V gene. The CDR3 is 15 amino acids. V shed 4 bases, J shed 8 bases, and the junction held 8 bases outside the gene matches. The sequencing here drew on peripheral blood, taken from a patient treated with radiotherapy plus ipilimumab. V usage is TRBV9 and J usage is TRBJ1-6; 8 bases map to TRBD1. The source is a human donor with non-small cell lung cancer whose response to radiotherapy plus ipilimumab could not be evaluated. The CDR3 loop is CASSTRTGWDSPLHF. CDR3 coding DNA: TGTGCCAGCAGCACCCGGACAGGGTGGGATTCACCCCTCCACTTT.